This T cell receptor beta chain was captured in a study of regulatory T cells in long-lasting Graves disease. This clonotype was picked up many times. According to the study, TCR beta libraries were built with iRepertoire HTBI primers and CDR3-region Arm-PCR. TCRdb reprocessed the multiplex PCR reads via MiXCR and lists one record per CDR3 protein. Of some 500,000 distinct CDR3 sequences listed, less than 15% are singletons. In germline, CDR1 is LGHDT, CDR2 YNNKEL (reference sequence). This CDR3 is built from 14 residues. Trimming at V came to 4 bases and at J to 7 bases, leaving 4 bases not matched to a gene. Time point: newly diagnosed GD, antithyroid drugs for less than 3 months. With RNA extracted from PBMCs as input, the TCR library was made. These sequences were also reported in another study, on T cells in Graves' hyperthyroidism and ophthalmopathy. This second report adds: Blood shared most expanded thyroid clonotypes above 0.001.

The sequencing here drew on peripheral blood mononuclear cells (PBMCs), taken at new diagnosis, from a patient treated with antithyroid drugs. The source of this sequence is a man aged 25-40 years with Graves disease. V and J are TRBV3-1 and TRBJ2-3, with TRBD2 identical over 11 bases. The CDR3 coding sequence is TGTGCCAGCAGCCTTAGCGGGAGGGAATATACGCAGTATTTT. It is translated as CASSLSGREYTQYF.